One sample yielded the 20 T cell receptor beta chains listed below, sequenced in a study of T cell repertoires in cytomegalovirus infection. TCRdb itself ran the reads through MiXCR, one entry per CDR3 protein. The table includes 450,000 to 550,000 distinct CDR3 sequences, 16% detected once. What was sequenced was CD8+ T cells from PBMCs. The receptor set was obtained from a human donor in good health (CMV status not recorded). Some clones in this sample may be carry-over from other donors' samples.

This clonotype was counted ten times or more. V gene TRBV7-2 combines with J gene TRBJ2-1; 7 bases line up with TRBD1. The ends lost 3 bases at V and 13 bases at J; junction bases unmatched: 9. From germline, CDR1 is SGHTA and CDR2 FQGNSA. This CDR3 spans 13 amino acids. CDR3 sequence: CASSLVRQGRQFF. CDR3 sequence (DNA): TGTGCCAGCAGCTTGGTCCGACAGGGTAGACAGTTCTTC.

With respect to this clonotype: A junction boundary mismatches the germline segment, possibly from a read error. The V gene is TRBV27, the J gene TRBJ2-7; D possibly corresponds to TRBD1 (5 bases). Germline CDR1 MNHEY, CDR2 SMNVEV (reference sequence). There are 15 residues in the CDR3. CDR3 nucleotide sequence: TGTGCCAGAAGTTTATCAGGGTTCTACTCCTACGAGCAGTACTTC. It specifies CARSLSGFYSYEQYF.

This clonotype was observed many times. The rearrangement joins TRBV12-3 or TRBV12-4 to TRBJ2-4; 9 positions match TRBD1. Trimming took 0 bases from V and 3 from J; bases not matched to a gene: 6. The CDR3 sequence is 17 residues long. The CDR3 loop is CASSLATQGASKNIQYF. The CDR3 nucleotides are TGTGCCAGCAGTTTAGCGACACAGGGGGCTAGCAAAAACATTCAGTACTTC.

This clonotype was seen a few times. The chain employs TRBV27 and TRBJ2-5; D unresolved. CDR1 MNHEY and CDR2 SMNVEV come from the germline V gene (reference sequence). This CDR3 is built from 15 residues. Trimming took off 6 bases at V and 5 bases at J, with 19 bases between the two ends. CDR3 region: CASSAQVAVEETQYF. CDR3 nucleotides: TGTGCCAGCAGCGCTCAGGTGGCGGTGGAGGAGACCCAGTACTTC.

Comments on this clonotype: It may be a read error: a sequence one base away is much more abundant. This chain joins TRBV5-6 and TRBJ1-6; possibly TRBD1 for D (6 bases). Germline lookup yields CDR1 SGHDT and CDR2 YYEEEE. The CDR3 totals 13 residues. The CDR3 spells CASSPQGNSLLHF. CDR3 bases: TGTGCCAGCAGCCCACAGGGTAATTCACTCCTCCACTTT. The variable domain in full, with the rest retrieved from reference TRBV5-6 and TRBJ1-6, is DAGVTQSPTHLIKTRGQQVTLRCSPKSGHDTVSWYQQALGQGPQFIFQYYEEEERQRGNFPDRFSGHQFPNYSSELNVNALLLGDSALYLCASSPQGNSLLHFGNGTRLTVT.

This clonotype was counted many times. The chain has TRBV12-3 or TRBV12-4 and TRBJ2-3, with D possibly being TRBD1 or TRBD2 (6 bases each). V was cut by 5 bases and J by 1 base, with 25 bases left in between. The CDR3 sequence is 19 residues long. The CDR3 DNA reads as TGTGCCAGCAGTCGAAGAGGGGGGAATCTGGTCCTAGGCACAGATACGCAGTATTTT. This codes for CASSRRGGNLVLGTDTQYF.

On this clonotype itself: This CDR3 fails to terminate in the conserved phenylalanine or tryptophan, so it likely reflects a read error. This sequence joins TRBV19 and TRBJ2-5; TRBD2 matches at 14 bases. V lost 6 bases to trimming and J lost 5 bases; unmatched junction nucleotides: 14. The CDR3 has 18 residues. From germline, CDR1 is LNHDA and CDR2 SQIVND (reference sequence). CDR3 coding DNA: TGTGCCAGTAGGGGTCCCGGGACTAGCGGGGGACCGGGGGAGACCCAGTACTTA. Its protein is CASRGPGTSGGPGETQYL.

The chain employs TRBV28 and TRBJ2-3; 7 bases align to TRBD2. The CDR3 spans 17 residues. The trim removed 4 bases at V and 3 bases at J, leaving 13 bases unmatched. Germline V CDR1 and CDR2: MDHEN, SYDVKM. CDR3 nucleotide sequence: TGTGCCAGCAGTTCCCCTATTGGGGGGGAGGGGACAGATACGCAGTATTTT. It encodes CASSSPIGGEGTDTQYF.

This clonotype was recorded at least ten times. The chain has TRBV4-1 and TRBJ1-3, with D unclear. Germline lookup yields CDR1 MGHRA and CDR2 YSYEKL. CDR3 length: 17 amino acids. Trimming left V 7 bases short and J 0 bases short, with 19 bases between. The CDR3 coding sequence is TGCGCCAGCACCCCCGCGAATGGGATTTTCTCTGGAAACACCATATATTTT. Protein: CASTPANGIFSGNTIYF.

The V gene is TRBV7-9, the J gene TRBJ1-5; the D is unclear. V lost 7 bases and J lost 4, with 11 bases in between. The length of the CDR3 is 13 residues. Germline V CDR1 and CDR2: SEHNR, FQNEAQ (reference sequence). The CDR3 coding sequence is TGTGCCAGCACCCAAGGTGGTAATCAGCCCCAGCATTTT. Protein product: CASTQGGNQPQHF.

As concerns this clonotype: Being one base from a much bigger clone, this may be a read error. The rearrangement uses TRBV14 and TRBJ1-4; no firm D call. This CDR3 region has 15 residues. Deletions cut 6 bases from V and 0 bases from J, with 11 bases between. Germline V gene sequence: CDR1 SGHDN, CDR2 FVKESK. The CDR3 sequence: CASSEGCSTNEKLFF. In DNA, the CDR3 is TGTGCCAGCAGTGAAGGATGCTCAACTAATGAAAAACTGTTTTTT.

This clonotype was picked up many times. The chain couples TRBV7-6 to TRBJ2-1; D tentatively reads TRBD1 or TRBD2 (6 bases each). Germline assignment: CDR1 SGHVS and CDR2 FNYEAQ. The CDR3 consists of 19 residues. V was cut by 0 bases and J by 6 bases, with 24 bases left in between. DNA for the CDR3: TGTGCCAGCAGCTTAGCTTTGGGGGGCGCAGAAGTATACGGCAATGAGCAGTTCTTC. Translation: CASSLALGGAEVYGNEQFF.

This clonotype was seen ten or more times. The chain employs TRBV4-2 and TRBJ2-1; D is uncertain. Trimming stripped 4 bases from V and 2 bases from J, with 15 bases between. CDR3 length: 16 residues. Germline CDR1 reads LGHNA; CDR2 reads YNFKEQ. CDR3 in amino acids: CASSLDGRQPYNEQFF. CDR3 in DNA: TGTGCCAGCAGCCTCGATGGCCGGCAACCCTACAATGAGCAGTTCTTC.

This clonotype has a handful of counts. CDR3 in amino acids: CASSLLHNQPQHF. In nucleotides, the CDR3 is TGTGCCAGCAGTTTATTACACAATCAGCCCCAGCATTTT. This sequence joins TRBV27 and TRBJ1-5; D unclear. Germline lookup yields CDR1 MNHEY and CDR2 SMNVEV (reference sequence). V was trimmed by 1 base and J by 3 bases, leaving 4 bases between them. CDR3 size: 13 residues.

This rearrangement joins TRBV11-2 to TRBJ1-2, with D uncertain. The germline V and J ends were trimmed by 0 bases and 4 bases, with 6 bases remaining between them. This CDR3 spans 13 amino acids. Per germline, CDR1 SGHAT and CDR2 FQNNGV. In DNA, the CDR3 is TGTGCCAGCAGCTTAGATCGAATCTATGGCTACACCTTC. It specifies CASSLDRIYGYTF.

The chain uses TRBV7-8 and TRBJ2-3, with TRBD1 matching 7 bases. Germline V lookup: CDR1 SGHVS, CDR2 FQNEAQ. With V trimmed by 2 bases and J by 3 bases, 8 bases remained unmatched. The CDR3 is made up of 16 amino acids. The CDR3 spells CASSLSSGQLTDTQYF. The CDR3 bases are TGTGCCAGCAGCTTAAGCTCGGGACAGCTAACAGATACGCAGTATTTT.

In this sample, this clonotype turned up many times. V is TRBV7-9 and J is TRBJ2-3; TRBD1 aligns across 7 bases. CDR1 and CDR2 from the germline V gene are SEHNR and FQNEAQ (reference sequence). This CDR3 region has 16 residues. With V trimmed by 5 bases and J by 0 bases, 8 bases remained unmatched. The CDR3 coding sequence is TGTGCCAGCAGCGTACCGGACAGGACTAGCACAGATACGCAGTATTTT. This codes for CASSVPDRTSTDTQYF. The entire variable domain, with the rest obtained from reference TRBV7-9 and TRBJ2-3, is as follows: DTGVSQNPRHKITKRGQNVTFRCDPISEHNRLYWYRQTLGQGPEFLTYFQNEAQLEKSRLLSDRFSAERPKGSFSTLEIQRTEQGDSAMYLCASSVPDRTSTDTQYFGPGTRLTVL.

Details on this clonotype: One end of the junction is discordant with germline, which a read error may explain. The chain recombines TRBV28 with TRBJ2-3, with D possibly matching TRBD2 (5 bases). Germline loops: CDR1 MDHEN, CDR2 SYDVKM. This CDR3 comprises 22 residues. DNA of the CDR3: TGTGCCAGCAGTTCGTATCTGGTTGGGTCATCCCCGGGGTCTTCTAGCCCAGATATGCAGTATTTT. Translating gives CASSSYLVGSSPGSSSPDMQYF.

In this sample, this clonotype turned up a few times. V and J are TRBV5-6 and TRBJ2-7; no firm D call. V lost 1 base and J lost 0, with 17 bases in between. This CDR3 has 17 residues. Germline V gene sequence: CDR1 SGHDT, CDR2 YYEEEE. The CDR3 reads CASSLSYSLGISYEQYF. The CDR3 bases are TGTGCCAGCAGCTTGTCGTATAGCCTTGGGATCTCCTACGAGCAGTACTTC.

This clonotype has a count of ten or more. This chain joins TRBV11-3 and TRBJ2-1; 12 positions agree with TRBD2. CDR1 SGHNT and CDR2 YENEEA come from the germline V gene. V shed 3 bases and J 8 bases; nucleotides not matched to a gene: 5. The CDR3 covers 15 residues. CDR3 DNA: TGTGCCAGCAGCTTTACTAGCGGGAGGAACCATGAGCAGTTCTTC. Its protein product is CASSFTSGRNHEQFF.